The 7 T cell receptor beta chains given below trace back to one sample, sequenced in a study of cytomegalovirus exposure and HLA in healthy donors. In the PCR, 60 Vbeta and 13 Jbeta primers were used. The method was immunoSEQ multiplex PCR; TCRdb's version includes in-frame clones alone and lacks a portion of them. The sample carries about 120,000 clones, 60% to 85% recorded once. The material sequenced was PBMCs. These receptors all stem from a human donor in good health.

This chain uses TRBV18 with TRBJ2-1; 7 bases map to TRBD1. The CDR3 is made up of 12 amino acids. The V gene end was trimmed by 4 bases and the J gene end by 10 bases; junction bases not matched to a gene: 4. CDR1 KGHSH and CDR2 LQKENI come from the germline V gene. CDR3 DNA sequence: TGTGCCAGCTCACTTACAGGGGACGAGCAGTTCTTC. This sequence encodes CASSLTGDEQFF. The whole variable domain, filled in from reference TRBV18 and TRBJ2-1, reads NAGVMQNPRHLVRRRGQEARLRCSPMKGHSHVYWYRQLPEEGLKFMVYLQKENIIDESGMPKERFSAEFPKEGPSILRIQQVVRGDSAAYFCASSLTGDEQFFGPGTRLTVL.

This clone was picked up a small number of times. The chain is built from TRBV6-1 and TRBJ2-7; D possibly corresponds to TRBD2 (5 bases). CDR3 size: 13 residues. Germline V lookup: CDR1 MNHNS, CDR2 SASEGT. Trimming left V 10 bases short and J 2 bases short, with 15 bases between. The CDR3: CATHSHGTYEQYF. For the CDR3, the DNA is TGTGCCACCCACTCCCACGGGACCTACGAGCAGTACTTC.

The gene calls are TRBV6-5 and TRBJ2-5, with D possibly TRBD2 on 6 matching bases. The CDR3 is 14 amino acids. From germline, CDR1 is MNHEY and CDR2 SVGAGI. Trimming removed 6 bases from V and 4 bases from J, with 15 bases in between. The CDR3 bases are TGTGCCAGCAGCCCGACTAGTGTCAGAGAGACCCAGTACTTC. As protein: CASSPTSVRETQYF.

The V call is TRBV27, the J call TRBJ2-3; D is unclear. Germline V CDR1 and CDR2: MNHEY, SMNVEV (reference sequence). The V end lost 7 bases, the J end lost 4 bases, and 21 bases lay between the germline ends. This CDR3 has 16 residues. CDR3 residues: CASTTYPLGKSDTQYF. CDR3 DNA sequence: TGTGCCAGCACTACCTATCCGTTGGGCAAATCAGATACGCAGTATTTT.

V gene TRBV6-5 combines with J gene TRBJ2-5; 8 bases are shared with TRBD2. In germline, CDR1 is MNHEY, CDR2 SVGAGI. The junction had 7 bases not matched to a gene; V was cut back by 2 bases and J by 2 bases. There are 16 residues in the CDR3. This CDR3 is CASSYGTRSDQETQYF. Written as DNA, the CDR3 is TGTGCCAGCAGTTACGGGACTAGATCCGATCAAGAGACCCAGTACTTC.

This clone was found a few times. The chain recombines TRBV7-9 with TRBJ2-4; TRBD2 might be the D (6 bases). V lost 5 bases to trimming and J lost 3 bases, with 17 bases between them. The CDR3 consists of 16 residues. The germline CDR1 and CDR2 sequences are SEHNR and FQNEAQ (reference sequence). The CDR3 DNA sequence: TGTGCCAGCAGCCGGAGGGGTTCGTCAGGCAAAAACATTCAGTACTTC. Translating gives CASSRRGSSGKNIQYF.

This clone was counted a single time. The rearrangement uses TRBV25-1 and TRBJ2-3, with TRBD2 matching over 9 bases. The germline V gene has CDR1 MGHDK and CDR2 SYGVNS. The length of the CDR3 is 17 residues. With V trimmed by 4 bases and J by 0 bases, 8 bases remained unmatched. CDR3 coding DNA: TGTGCCAGCAGTGGGATTAGCGGGGGCCCTAGCACAGATACGCAGTATTTT. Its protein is CASSGISGGPSTDTQYF.